This T cell receptor (beta chain) was sequenced during a study of T cell responses to AZD1222 COVID-19 vaccine. Across the study: Whether given at about 4 or about 12 weeks, second doses were pooled.

The repertoire was sequenced with immunoSEQ multiplex PCR; TCRdb's copy has only in-frame clones and lacks some. The data hold approximately 100,000 clones, with less than 90% observed a single time. Turning to this clone: Its target is not known.

General study points: Mostly white British, mostly female donors; authors suggested clonal diversity may be underestimated. Just a handful of AZD1222 recipients were seropositive at baseline.

The CDR3 covers 13 residues. Germline V CDR1 and CDR2: SGDLS, YYNGEE. With V trimmed by 0 bases and J by 6 bases, 2 bases remained unmatched. The receptor was isolated from an adult in good health. This rearrangement joins TRBV9 to TRBJ1-1; 7 bases are a match to TRBD1. The specimen comprised peripheral blood, sampled on day 0 of AZD1222 vaccination. The CDR3 nucleotides read TGTGCCAGCAGCGTAGGTGGACAGGCTGAAGCTTTCTTT. It codes for CASSVGGQAEAFF.